The 26 T cell receptor beta chains in this list originate from one sample, sequenced in a study. TCRdb re-called the RT-PCR reads through MiXCR, storing one row per CDR3 protein. The sample carries approximately 720,000 distinct CDR3 sequences, 11% to 15% recorded once. The source material was memory CD4+ T cells from blood. The receptors derive from a female donor in good health, serving as a healthy control.

The chain links TRBV30 to TRBJ2-7; possibly TRBD1 or TRBD2 for D (5 bases each). The CDR3 sequence is 14 residues long. Trimming removed 1 base at V and 0 bases at J, with 10 bases between. The germline V gene encodes CDR1 GTSNPN and CDR2 SVGIG (reference sequence). The DNA of the CDR3 is TGTGCCTGGAGTGGGGGACCGAGCTCCTACGAGCAGTACTTC. Translating it yields CAWSGGPSSYEQYF.

In this sample, this clonotype turned up a few times. This chain uses TRBV6-5 with TRBJ2-7, with 10 bases lining up with TRBD1. CDR1 is MNHEY and CDR2 is SVGAGI in the germline V gene. V was clipped by 0 bases and J by 6 bases; unmatched bases: 5. The CDR3 has 15 amino acids. The CDR3 coding sequence is TGTGCCAGCAGTTACTCGGGGACAGGGGCGAGCGAGCAGTACTTC. Translated, it gives CASSYSGTGASEQYF.

This clonotype showed up just a few times. This chain connects TRBV5-1 to TRBJ2-2; 8 nucleotides align to TRBD1. Trimming removed 2 bases from V and 2 bases from J; junction bases left unmatched: 8. Germline CDR1 reads SGHRS; CDR2 reads YFSETQ. The length of the CDR3 is 17 residues. The CDR3 region has the DNA TGCGCCAGCAGCTTCCAGGGGGCAAAGGGAAACACCGGGGAGCTGTTTTTT. The encoded protein is CASSFQGAKGNTGELFF.

In this sample, this clonotype turned up a few times. This chain links TRBV28 with TRBJ2-7, with 9 nucleotides matching TRBD1. Germline V CDR1 and CDR2: MDHEN, SYDVKM. V shed 5 bases, J shed 0 bases, and the junction held 8 bases outside the gene matches. The CDR3 length is 16 residues. DNA of the CDR3: TGTGCCAGCAGTGCACTCGGGACAGGGTTCTCCTACGAGCAGTACTTC. Translation: CASSALGTGFSYEQYF.

This clonotype has at least ten counts. The genes are TRBV29-1 and TRBJ2-1; 11 nucleotides match TRBD1. V shed 3 bases and J 9 bases; nucleotides not matched to a gene: 4. The CDR3 contains 13 residues. Germline V gene sequence: CDR1 SQVTM, CDR2 ANQGSEA. The CDR3 DNA sequence: TGCAGCGTTGATGGACAGGGGGCCGGTGAGCAGTTCTTC. It specifies CSVDGQGAGEQFF.

This clonotype was seen at least ten times. This chain joins TRBV7-2 and TRBJ2-1; 9 bases are a match to TRBD2. The V and J ends lost 2 bases and 2 bases, in that order; junction bases with no gene match: 7. The CDR3 length is 17 residues. CDR1 is SGHTA, CDR2 FQGNSA, per germline. CDR3 DNA: TGTGCCAGCAGCTTACTAGCGGGAACGTACGCCTACAATGAGCAGTTCTTC. Residues: CASSLLAGTYAYNEQFF.

The V and J genes are TRBV6-2 or TRBV6-3 and TRBJ1-2, with TRBD1 matching over 7 bases. Per germline, CDR1 MNHEY and CDR2 SVGEGT. V lost 6 bases to trimming and J lost 4 bases; unmatched junction nucleotides: 8. The CDR3 is 14 residues long. CDR3 in amino acids: CASRAGGQFYGYTF. DNA of the CDR3: TGTGCCAGCAGAGCTGGGGGACAGTTCTATGGCTACACCTTC.

This chain joins TRBV30 and TRBJ2-2; the D gene is possibly TRBD1 (6 bases). V was clipped by 2 bases and J by 6 bases, with 16 bases between them. Germline CDR1 and CDR2: GTSNPN and SVGIG (reference sequence). This CDR3 spans 15 amino acids. The CDR3 here is CAWSTQGRGPGELFF. CDR3 nucleotides: TGTGCCTGGAGTACACAGGGACGGGGACCCGGGGAGCTGTTTTTT.

This clonotype was observed at least ten times. The chain has TRBV4-3 and TRBJ2-7; D remains ambiguous. The CDR3 is 14 amino acids. Germline CDR1 reads LGHNA; CDR2 reads YSLEER. Deletions cut 0 bases from V and 3 bases from J, with 9 bases between. The DNA for the CDR3 is TGCGCCAGCAGCCAAGATTGGCGAGGCTACGAGCAGTACTTC. It translates to CASSQDWRGYEQYF.

The chain has TRBV7-2 and TRBJ1-3; perhaps TRBD1 as D (6 bases). This CDR3 has 15 residues. Germline assignment: CDR1 SGHTA and CDR2 FQGNSA. Trimming removed 5 bases at V and 4 bases at J, with 15 bases between. The CDR3 DNA reads as TGTGCCAGCAGCCCCTCCGGGGGCGCCGGAAACACCATATATTTT. This codes for CASSPSGGAGNTIYF.

The sample holds many counts of this clonotype. The chain combines TRBV10-3 with TRBJ1-6, with D perhaps matching TRBD1 (6 bases). The CDR3 contains 16 residues. V was shortened by 2 bases and J by 7 bases, with 15 bases between the two germline ends. Germline loops: CDR1 ENHRY, CDR2 SYGVKD. CDR3 protein: CAISEPRGGANSPLHF. DNA of the CDR3: TGTGCCATCAGTGAGCCGAGAGGGGGGGCCAATTCACCCCTCCACTTT.

This clonotype was observed a few times. This chain links TRBV20-1 with TRBJ1-6, with a tentative D call TRBD1 (6 bases). Germline CDR1 is DFQATT and CDR2 is SNEGSKA (reference sequence). There are 13 residues in the CDR3. V lost 5 bases to trimming and J lost 6 bases, with 11 bases between them. CDR3 loop: CSAEGVTNSPLHF. Written as DNA, the CDR3 is TGCAGTGCTGAGGGGGTTACTAATTCACCCCTCCACTTT.

The V gene is TRBV20-1, the J gene TRBJ2-3; 12 positions match TRBD2. V dropped 4 bases and J dropped 6; count of bases not matched to a gene: 2. The CDR3 runs 13 residues. CDR1 and CDR2 from the germline V gene are DFQATT and SNEGSKA (reference sequence). CDR3 in amino acids: CSATTSGGDTQYF. CDR3 DNA sequence: TGCAGTGCTACGACTAGCGGGGGCGATACGCAGTATTTT.

A few counts support this clonotype. The V gene is TRBV7-8, the J gene TRBJ2-3; 7 bases align to TRBD1. The CDR3 extends over 13 amino acids. CDR1 SGHVS and CDR2 FQNEAQ come from the germline V gene. The V gene end was trimmed by 5 bases and the J gene end by 10 bases; junction bases not matched to a gene: 9. CDR3 DNA: TGTGCCAGCAGCCCTTCTAGGGGGCGGGCGCAGTATTTT. Protein: CASSPSRGRAQYF.

This chain connects TRBV3-1 to TRBJ2-7; possibly TRBD1 for D (5 bases). This CDR3 spans 15 amino acids. Per the germline V gene, CDR1 is LGHDT and CDR2 is YNNKEL (reference sequence). The V end was cut by 3 bases, the J end by 5 bases, with 17 bases between. CDR3 region: CASSQYGATENEQYF. CDR3 DNA sequence: TGTGCCAGCAGCCAGTATGGGGCTACCGAGAACGAGCAGTACTTC.

This clonotype came up a few times. The chain is built from TRBV12-3 or TRBV12-4 and TRBJ2-1; 16 nucleotides line up with TRBD2. This CDR3 is 14 amino acids long. J was trimmed by 12 bases and V by 6 bases; bases with no gene match: 5. The CDR3 sequence is CASSPGLAGGPQFF. The CDR3 nucleotides are TGTGCCAGCAGCCCGGGACTAGCGGGAGGGCCGCAGTTCTTC.

This clonotype has just a few counts. The CDR3 bases are TGTGCCAGCAGTCCATCGGGGAGGGCCAACTACGAGCAGTACTTC. It translates to CASSPSGRANYEQYF. The chain couples TRBV28 to TRBJ2-7, with 7 bases aligning to TRBD2. The V and J ends lost 5 bases and 3 bases, in that order; junction bases with no gene match: 10. This CDR3 is built from 15 residues. The V gene's germline CDR1 is MDHEN and CDR2 SYDVKM.

In this sample, this clonotype turned up a few times. The chain couples TRBV12-3 or TRBV12-4 to TRBJ1-2; D uncertain. This CDR3 has 11 amino acids. V lost 6 bases and J lost 7, with 9 bases in between. The CDR3 DNA reads as TGTGCCAGCAGCTTTACATCTGGCTACACCTTC. Translating it yields CASSFTSGYTF.

This chain uses TRBV5-1 with TRBJ2-1, with TRBD2 matching 7 bases. The CDR3 sequence is 18 residues long. V gave up 0 bases and J gave up 0 bases; unmatched junction bases: 9. CDR1 is SGHRS, CDR2 YFSETQ, per germline. CDR3 sequence: CASSLAVAGPSSYNEQFF. The CDR3 nucleotides read TGCGCCAGCAGCTTGGCGGTAGCGGGCCCCAGCTCCTACAATGAGCAGTTCTTC.

The chain couples TRBV6-1 to TRBJ1-1, with 7 positions matching TRBD1. Per germline, CDR1 MNHNS and CDR2 SASEGT. V was pared by 4 bases and J by 4 bases, with 6 bases of the junction left unmatched. CDR3 size: 14 residues. The CDR3, as DNA: TGTGCCAGCAGTGTTTGGGGGGACAGCACTGAAGCTTTCTTT. This translates into CASSVWGDSTEAFF.

This clonotype was seen more than once but under ten times. V gene TRBV9 combines with J gene TRBJ2-3, with D unclear. The V gene lost 1 base and the J gene lost 5 bases, with 5 bases spanning the gap. CDR3 size: 12 residues. Germline V lookup: CDR1 SGDLS, CDR2 YYNGEE. CDR3 region: CASSVFQDTQYF. DNA of the CDR3: TGTGCCAGCAGCGTATTCCAAGATACGCAGTATTTT.

In this sample, this clonotype turned up a few times. The gene calls are TRBV28 and TRBJ1-2; D remains ambiguous. From germline, CDR1 is MDHEN and CDR2 SYDVKM. V lost 5 bases and J 2 bases, leaving 12 bases between the germline ends. The CDR3 contains 14 residues. CDR3 coding DNA: TGTGCCAGCAGTAAGGTTGGAGGCAACTATGGCTACACCTTC. It encodes CASSKVGGNYGYTF.

This clonotype was detected a few times. J is TRBJ2-2 and V is TRBV28; weak D call: TRBD1 (5 bases). V was shortened by 7 bases and J by 0 bases, with 9 bases between the two germline ends. Germline V gives CDR1 MDHEN, CDR2 SYDVKM. The CDR3 sequence is 14 residues long. CDR3 loop: CASTRQPNTGELFF. For the CDR3, the DNA is TGTGCCAGCACTAGACAGCCGAACACCGGGGAGCTGTTTTTT.

The chain recombines TRBV12-3 or TRBV12-4 with TRBJ1-1; D is undetermined. V lost 2 bases, J lost 0 bases, and 16 bases lay in between. The CDR3 has 17 residues. CDR3 protein: CASSLRLGFTMNTEAFF. CDR3 nucleotides: TGTGCCAGCAGTTTAAGACTCGGCTTCACCATGAACACTGAAGCTTTCTTT.

This chain joins TRBV5-1 and TRBJ1-4, with 8 bases identical to TRBD1. The CDR3 spans 16 residues. Unmatched junction bases numbered 5, after V lost 4 bases and J lost 0 bases. Germline CDR1 SGHRS, CDR2 YFSETQ. The CDR3 DNA follows: TGCGCCAGCAGCGTCGACAGGGGTGCAACTAATGAAAAACTGTTTTTT. It translates to CASSVDRGATNEKLFF.

The chain combines TRBV6-1 with TRBJ2-3; 7 bases map to TRBD1. The CDR3 runs 16 residues. Germline V lookup: CDR1 MNHNS, CDR2 SASEGT. Trimming removed 8 bases from V and 0 bases from J; junction bases left unmatched: 11. The CDR3 spells CASGMTGLESTDTQYF. Here the CDR3 DNA reads TGTGCCAGCGGGATGACAGGGCTCGAAAGCACAGATACGCAGTATTTT.